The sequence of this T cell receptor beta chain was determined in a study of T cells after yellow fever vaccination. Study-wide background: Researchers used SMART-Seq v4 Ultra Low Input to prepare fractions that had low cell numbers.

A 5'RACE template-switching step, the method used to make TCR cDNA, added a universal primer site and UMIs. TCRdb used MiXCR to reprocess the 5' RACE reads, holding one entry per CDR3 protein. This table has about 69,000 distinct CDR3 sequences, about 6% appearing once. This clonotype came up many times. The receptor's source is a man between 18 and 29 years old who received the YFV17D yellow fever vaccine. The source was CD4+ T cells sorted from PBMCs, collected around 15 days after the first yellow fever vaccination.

As DNA, the CDR3 is TGTGCCAGCAGTAGGGCAGGGACTACACTAGCCAAAAACATTCAGTACTTC. It specifies CASSRAGTTLAKNIQYF. V usage is TRBV28 and J usage is TRBJ2-4; the match to TRBD2 covers 7 bases. CDR1 and CDR2 from the germline V gene are MDHEN and SYDVKM. Trimming removed 5 bases from V and 0 bases from J; junction bases left unmatched: 10. The CDR3 covers 17 residues.